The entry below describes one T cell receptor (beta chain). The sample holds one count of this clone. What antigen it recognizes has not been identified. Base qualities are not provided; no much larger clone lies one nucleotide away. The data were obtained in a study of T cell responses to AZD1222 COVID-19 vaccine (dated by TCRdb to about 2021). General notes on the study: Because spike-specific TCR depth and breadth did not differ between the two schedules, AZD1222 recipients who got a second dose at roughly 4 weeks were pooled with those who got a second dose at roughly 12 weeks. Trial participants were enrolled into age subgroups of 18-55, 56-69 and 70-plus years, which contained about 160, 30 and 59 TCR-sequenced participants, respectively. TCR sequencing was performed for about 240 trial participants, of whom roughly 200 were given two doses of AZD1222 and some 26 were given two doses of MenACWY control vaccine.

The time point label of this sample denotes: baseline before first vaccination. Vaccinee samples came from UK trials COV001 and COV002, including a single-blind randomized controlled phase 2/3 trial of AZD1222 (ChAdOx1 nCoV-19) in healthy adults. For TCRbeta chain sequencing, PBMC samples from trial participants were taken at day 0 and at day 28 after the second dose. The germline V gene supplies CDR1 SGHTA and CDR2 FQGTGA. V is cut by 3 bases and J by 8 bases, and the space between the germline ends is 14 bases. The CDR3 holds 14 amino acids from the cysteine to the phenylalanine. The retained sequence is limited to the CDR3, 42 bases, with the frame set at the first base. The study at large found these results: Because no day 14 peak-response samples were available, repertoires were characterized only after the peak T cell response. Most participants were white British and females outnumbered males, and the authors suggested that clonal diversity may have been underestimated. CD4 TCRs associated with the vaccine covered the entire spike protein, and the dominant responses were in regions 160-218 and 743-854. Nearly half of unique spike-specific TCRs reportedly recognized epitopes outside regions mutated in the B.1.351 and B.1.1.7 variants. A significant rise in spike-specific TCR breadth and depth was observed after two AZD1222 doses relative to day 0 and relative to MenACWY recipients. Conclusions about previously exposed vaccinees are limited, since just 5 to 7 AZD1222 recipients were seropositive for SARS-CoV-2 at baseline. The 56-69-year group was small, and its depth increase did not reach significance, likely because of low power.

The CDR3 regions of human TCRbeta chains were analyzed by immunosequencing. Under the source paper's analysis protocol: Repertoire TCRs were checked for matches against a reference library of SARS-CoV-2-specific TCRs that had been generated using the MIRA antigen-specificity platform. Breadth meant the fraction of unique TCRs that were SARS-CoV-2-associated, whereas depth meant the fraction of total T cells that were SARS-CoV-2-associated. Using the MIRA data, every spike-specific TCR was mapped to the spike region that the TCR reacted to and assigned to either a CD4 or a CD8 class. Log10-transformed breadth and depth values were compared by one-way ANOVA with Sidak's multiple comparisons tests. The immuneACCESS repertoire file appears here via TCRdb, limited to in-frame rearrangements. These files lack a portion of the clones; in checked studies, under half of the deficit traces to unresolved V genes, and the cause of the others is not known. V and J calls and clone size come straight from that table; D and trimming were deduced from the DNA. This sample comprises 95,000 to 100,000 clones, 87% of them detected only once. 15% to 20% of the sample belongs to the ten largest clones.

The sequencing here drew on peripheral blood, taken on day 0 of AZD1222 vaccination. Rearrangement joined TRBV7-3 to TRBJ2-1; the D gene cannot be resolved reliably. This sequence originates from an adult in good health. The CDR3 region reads CASSLSRATDEQFF. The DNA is TGTGCCAGCAGCTTGTCCCGGGCGACCGATGAGCAGTTCTTC.